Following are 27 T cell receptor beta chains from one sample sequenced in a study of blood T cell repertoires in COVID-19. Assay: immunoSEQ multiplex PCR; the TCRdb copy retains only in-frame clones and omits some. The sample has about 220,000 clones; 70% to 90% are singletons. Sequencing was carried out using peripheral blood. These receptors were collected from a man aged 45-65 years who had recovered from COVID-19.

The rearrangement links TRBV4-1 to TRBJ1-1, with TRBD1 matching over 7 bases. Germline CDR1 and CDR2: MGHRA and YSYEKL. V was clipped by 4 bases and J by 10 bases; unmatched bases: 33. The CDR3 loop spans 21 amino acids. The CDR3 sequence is CASSPRWTGVNTEALTIVAFF. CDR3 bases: TGCGCCAGCAGCCCACGATGGACAGGAGTGAACACTGAAGCTCTGACTATTGTAGCTTTCTTT.

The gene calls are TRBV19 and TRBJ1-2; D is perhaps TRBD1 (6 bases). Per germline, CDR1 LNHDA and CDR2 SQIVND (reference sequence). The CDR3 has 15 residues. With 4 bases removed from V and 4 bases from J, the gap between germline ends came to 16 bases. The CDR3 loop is CASSTSRRGGYGYTF. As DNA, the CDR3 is TGTGCCAGTAGTACGTCCCGCAGGGGCGGCTATGGCTACACCTTC. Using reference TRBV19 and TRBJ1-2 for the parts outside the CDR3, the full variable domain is DGGITQSPKYLFRKEGQNVTLSCEQNLNHDAMYWYRQDPGQGLRLIYYSQIVNDFQKGDIAEGYSVSREKKESFPLTVTSAQKNPTAFYLCASSTSRRGGYGYTFGSGTRLTVV.

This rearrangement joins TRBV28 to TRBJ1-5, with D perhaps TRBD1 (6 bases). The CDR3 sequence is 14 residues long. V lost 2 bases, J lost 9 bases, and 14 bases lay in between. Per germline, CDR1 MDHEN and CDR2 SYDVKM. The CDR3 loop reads CASSLDQGPGPQHF. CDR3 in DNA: TGTGCCAGCAGTTTAGATCAGGGGCCAGGGCCCCAGCATTTT.

The chain's CDR3 is CASNHRGTSTETQYF. The DNA for the CDR3 is TGTGCCAGCAACCACCGGGGGACTAGCACTGAGACCCAGTACTTC. The rearrangement joins TRBV28 to TRBJ2-5; 9 bases match TRBD2. The germline V gene encodes CDR1 MDHEN and CDR2 SYDVKM. V shed 7 bases, J shed 5 bases, and the junction held 11 bases outside the gene matches. The CDR3 sequence is 15 residues long. Supplemented by reference TRBV28 and TRBJ2-5, the full variable domain reads DVKVTQSSRYLVKRTGEKVFLECVQDMDHENMFWYRQDPGLGLRLIYFSYDVKMKEKGDIPEGYSVSREKKERFSLILESASTNQTSMYLCASNHRGTSTETQYFGPGTRLLVL.

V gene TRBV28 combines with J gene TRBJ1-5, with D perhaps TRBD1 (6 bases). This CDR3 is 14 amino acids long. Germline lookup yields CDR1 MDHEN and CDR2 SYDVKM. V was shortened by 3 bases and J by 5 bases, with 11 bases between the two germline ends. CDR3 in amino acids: CASSFGGAYQPQHF. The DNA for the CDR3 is TGTGCCAGCAGTTTCGGGGGGGCGTATCAGCCCCAGCATTTT.

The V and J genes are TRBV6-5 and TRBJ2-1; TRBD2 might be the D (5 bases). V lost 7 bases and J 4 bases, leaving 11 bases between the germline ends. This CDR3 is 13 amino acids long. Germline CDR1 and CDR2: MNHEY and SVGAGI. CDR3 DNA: TGTGCCAGCAAGAAAACTAGGTACAATGAGCAGTTCTTC. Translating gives CASKKTRYNEQFF.

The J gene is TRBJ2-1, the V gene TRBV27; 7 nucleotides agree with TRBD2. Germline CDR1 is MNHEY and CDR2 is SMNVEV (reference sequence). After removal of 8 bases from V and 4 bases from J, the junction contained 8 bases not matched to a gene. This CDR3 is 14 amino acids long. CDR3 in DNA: TGTGCCAGCGGGAGGGGAGGTAGATACAATGAGCAGTTCTTC. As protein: CASGRGGRYNEQFF.

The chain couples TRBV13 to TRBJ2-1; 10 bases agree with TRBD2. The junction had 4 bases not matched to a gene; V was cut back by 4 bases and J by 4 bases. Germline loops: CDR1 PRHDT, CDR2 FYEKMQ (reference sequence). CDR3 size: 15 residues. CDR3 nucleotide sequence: TGTGCCAGCAGCTCCCCACTAGCGGGGTACAATGAGCAGTTCTTC. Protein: CASSSPLAGYNEQFF.

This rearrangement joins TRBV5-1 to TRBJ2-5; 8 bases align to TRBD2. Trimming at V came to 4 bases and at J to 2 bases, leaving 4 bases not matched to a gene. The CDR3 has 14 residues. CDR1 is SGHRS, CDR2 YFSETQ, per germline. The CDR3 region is CASSGSSGQETQYF. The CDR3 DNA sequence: TGCGCCAGCAGCGGATCTAGCGGGCAAGAGACCCAGTACTTC.

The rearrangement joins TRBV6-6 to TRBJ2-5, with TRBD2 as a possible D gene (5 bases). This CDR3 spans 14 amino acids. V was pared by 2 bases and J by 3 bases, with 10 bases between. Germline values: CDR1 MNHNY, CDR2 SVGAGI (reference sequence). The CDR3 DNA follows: TGTGCCAGCAGTTACGCTAGCCTCGAAGAGACCCAGTACTTC. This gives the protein CASSYASLEETQYF.

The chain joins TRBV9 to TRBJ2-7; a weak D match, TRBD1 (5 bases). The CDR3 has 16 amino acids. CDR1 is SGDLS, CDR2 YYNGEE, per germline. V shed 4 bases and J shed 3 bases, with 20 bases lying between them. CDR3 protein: CASSTSQGNQYYEQYF. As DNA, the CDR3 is TGTGCCAGCAGCACTTCCCAGGGAAACCAATACTACGAGCAGTACTTC. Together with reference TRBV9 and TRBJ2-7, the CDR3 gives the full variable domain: DSGVTQTPKHLITATGQRVTLRCSPRSGDLSVYWYQQSLDQGLQFLIQYYNGEERAKGNILERFSAQQFPDLHSELNLSSLELGDSALYFCASSTSQGNQYYEQYFGPGTRLTVT.

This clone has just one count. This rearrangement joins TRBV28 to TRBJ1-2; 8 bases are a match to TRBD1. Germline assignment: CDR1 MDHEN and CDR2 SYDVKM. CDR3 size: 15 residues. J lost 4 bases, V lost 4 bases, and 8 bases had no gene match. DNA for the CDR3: TGTGCCAGCAGTTCCCTCGCCAGGGGGCTCTATGGCTACACCTTC. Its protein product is CASSSLARGLYGYTF.

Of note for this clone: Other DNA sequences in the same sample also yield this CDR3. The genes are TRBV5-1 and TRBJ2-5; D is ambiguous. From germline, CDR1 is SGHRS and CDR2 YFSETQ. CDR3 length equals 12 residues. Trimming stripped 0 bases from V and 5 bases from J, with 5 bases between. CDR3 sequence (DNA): TGCGCCAGCAGCTTGGATCGGGAGACCCAGTACTTC. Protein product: CASSLDRETQYF.

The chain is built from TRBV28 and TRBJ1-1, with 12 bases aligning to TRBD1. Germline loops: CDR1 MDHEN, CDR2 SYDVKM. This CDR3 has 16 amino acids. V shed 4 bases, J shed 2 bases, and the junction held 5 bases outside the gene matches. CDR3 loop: CASSSLGQGANTEAFF. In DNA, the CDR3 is TGTGCCAGCAGTTCATTGGGACAGGGGGCAAACACTGAAGCTTTCTTT.

For the CDR3, the DNA is TGTGCCAGCTCACCGCCGGGACTTGTCTACAATGAGCAGTTCTTC. Protein: CASSPPGLVYNEQFF. The chain couples TRBV18 to TRBJ2-1, with D tentatively TRBD2 (6 bases). From germline, CDR1 is KGHSH and CDR2 LQKENI. The V end lost 3 bases, the J end lost 3 bases, and 12 bases lay between the germline ends. This CDR3 has 15 amino acids.

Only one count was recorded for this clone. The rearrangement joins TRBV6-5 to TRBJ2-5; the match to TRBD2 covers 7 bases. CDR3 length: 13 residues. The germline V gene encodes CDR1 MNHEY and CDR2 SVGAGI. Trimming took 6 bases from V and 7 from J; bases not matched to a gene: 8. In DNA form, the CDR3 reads TGTGCCAGCAGGAGTCGGGACTACCCGACCCAGTACTTC. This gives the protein CASRSRDYPTQYF.

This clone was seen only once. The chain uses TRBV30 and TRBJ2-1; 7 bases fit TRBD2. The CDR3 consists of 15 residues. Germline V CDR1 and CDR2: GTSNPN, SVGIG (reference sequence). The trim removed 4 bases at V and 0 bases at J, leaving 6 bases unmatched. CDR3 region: CAWTSGISSYNEQFF. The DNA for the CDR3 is TGTGCCTGGACTAGCGGAATTAGCTCCTACAATGAGCAGTTCTTC. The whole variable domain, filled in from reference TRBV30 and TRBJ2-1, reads SQTIHQWPATLVQPVGSPLSLECTVEGTSNPNLYWYRQAAGRGLQLLFYSVGIGQISSEVPQNLSASRPQDRQFILSSKKLLLSDSGFYLCAWTSGISSYNEQFFGPGTRLTVL.

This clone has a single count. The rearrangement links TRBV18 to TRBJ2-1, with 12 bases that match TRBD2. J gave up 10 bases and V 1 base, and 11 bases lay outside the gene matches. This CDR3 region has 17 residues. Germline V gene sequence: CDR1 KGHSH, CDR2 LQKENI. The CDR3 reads CASSPLPGLAGEGEQFF. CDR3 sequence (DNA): TGTGCCAGCTCACCACTGCCGGGACTAGCGGGCGAGGGAGAGCAGTTCTTC.

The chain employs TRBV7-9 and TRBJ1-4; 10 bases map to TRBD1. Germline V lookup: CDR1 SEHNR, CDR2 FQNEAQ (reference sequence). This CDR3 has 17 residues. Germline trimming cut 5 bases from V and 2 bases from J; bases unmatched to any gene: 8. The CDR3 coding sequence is TGTGCCAGCAGCCTCCGGGACAGGGGACCGACTAATGAAAAACTGTTTTTT. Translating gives CASSLRDRGPTNEKLFF.

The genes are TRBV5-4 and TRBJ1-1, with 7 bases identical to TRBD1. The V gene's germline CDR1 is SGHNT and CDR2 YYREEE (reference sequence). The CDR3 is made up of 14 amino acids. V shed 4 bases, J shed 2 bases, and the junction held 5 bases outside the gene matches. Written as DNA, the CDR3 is TGTGCCAGCAGCCGGGGACAGACTAACACTGAAGCTTTCTTT. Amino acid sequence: CASSRGQTNTEAFF.

In nucleotides, the CDR3 is TGTGCCAGCAGTTGGGGATGGGGACAGCTTGACACTGAAGCTTTCTTT. Its translation is CASSWGWGQLDTEAFF. The chain carries TRBV28 and TRBJ1-1; TRBD1 aligns across 7 bases. Trimming took 4 bases from V and 3 from J; bases not matched to a gene: 11. CDR1 is MDHEN and CDR2 is SYDVKM in the germline V gene. CDR3 length: 16 residues.

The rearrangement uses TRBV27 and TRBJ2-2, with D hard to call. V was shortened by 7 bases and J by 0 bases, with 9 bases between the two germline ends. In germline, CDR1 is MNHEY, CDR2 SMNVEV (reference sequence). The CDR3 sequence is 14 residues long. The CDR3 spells CASKAHSNTGELFF. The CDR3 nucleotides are TGTGCCAGCAAAGCGCATTCGAACACCGGGGAGCTGTTTTTT.

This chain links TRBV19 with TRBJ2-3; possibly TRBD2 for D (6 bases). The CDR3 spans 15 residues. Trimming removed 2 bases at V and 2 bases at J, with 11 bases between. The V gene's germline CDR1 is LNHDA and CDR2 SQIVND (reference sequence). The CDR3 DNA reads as TGTGCCAGTAGTATATGGGGAGGTCCCACAGATACGCAGTATTTT. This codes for CASSIWGGPTDTQYF.

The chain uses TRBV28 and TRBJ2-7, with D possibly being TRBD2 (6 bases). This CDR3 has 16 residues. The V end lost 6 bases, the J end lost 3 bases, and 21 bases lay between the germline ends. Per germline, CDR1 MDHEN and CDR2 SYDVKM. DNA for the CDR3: TGTGCCAGCAGACTTGCGGGGTTCGGTTTAGTCTACGAGCAGTACTTC. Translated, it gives CASRLAGFGLVYEQYF.

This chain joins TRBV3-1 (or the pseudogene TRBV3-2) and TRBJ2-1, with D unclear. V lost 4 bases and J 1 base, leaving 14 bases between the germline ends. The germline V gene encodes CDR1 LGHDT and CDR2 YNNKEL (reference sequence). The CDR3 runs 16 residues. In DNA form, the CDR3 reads TGTGCCAGCAGCCCCAAAAGCGCTGGTTCCTACAATGAGCAGTTCTTC. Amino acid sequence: CASSPKSAGSYNEQFF.

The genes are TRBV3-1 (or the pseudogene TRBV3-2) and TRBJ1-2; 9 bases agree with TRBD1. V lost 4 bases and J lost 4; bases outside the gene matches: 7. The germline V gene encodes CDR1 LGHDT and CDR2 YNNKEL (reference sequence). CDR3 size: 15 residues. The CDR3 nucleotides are TGTGCCAGCAGCCGTACCGGGACAGGGACCTATGGCTACACCTTC. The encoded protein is CASSRTGTGTYGYTF.

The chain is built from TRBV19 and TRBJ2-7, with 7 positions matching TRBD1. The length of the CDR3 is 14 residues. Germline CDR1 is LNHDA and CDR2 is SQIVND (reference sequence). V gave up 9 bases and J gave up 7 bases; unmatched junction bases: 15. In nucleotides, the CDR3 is TGTGCCAGCAGGCCCCCGGGACAGTCTGGAGAGCAGTACTTC. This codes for CASRPPGQSGEQYF.